These 32 T cell receptor beta chains came from one sample sequenced in a study of OX40 agonist ivuxolimab in advanced cancers. This table comes from immunoSEQ multiplex PCR, and its TCRdb copy is limited to in-frame clones, with some not included. Among around 45,000 clones, 85% to 90% were seen once, and the ten largest hold about 7.5%. The sequencing used CD4+ or CD8+ T cells sorted from blood, collected in a trial of the OX40 agonist ivuxolimab. The source is an adult with an advanced solid tumor such as melanoma, head and neck, liver or kidney cancer.

This clone was seen just once. The chain is built from TRBV9 and TRBJ1-1; D is ambiguous. V lost 2 bases to trimming and J lost 7 bases, with 12 bases between them. The germline CDR1 and CDR2 sequences are SGDLS and YYNGEE. The CDR3 is made up of 13 amino acids. CDR3 region: CASSVLFWGEAFF. The CDR3 DNA reads as TGTGCCAGCAGCGTCCTCTTTTGGGGTGAAGCTTTCTTT.

V usage is TRBV6-5 and J usage is TRBJ1-6; TRBD1 is a possible D gene (5 bases). Germline V CDR1 and CDR2: MNHEY, SVGAGI. The CDR3 is 16 residues long. V was pared by 0 bases and J by 9 bases, with 15 bases between. In DNA form, the CDR3 reads TGTGCCAGCAGTTACTCTGGCAGGGCCAGAGGTTCACCCCTCCACTTT. This translates into CASSYSGRARGSPLHF.

The chain employs TRBV25-1 and TRBJ1-1; D perhaps matches TRBD1 (5 bases). Germline V gives CDR1 MGHDK, CDR2 SYGVNS. V lost 2 bases and J 1 base, leaving 8 bases between the germline ends. The CDR3 spans 14 residues. CDR3 in amino acids: CASSETGPNTEAFF. The CDR3 region has the DNA TGTGCCAGCAGTGAAACAGGCCCGAACACTGAAGCTTTCTTT.

J is TRBJ2-3 and V is TRBV18; unclear D gene. Germline V gene sequence: CDR1 KGHSH, CDR2 LQKENI. This CDR3 has 13 residues. Between the trimmed V and J ends, which lost 3 bases and 5 bases, there was a span of 9 bases. CDR3 bases: TGTGCCAGCTCACCCCTCGAAAGAGATACGCAGTATTTT. Translated, it gives CASSPLERDTQYF.

The rearrangement joins TRBV19 to TRBJ2-7; D remains unclear. This CDR3 spans 14 amino acids. Germline V gives CDR1 LNHDA, CDR2 SQIVND (reference sequence). The germline V and J ends were trimmed by 4 bases and 0 bases, with 10 bases remaining between them. The DNA of the CDR3 is TGTGCCAGTAGTAAGGGATTTAGCTCCTACGAGCAGTACTTC. Translated, it gives CASSKGFSSYEQYF.

This chain connects TRBV28 to TRBJ2-7, with 8 bases that match TRBD2. This CDR3 region has 14 residues. After removal of 3 bases from V and 2 bases from J, the junction contained 3 bases not matched to a gene. CDR1 is MDHEN and CDR2 is SYDVKM in the germline V gene. CDR3 DNA: TGTGCCAGCAGTTTCAGCGGGAGTGCCTACGAGCAGTACTTC. Residues: CASSFSGSAYEQYF.

The chain employs TRBV5-8 and TRBJ2-6, with D unresolved. This CDR3 spans 14 amino acids. Germline V gene data show CDR1 as SGHTS and CDR2 as YDEGEE. The V end lost 2 bases, the J end lost 0 bases, and 3 bases lay between the germline ends. The CDR3 is CASSFSSGANVLTF. The CDR3 DNA follows: TGTGCCAGCAGCTTTAGCTCTGGGGCCAACGTCCTGACTTTC.

The chain carries TRBV14 and TRBJ2-4; D tentatively reads TRBD1 or TRBD2 (6 bases each). Germline CDR1 reads SGHDN; CDR2 reads FVKESK. CDR3 length: 17 residues. The germline V and J ends were trimmed by 6 bases and 0 bases, with 18 bases remaining between them. In DNA form, the CDR3 reads TGTGCCAGCAGGAAGGGAGGCAGGGGCCCAGCCAAAAACATTCAGTACTTC. Amino acid sequence: CASRKGGRGPAKNIQYF.

The V gene is TRBV27, the J gene TRBJ2-6; 13 positions agree with TRBD2. The CDR3 is 19 residues long. CDR1 is MNHEY, CDR2 SMNVEV, per germline (reference sequence). Trimming cost V 5 bases and J 3 bases; bases outside gene matches: 10. The CDR3 DNA reads as TGTGCCAGCAGTCCAGACCGGGGACTAGCGGGATTTGGGGCCAACGTCCTGACTTTC. Protein sequence: CASSPDRGLAGFGANVLTF.

The gene calls are TRBV6-1 and TRBJ2-7, with 10 positions matching TRBD1. There are 14 residues in the CDR3. The ends lost 7 bases at V and 2 bases at J; junction bases unmatched: 5. Germline V lookup: CDR1 MNHNS, CDR2 SASEGT. CDR3 loop: CASTWDRGTYEQYF. The CDR3 DNA follows: TGTGCCAGCACCTGGGACAGGGGTACCTACGAGCAGTACTTC.

This chain links TRBV28 with TRBJ2-7; the match to TRBD2 covers 10 bases. The CDR3 extends over 16 amino acids. V shed 6 bases and J 2 bases; nucleotides not matched to a gene: 10. CDR1 is MDHEN and CDR2 is SYDVKM in the germline V gene. CDR3 DNA sequence: TGTGCCAGCAGCCAATCCGGACTAGCGGCTACCTACGAGCAGTACTTC. This sequence encodes CASSQSGLAATYEQYF.

This chain joins TRBV7-3 and TRBJ2-3; D perhaps matches TRBD1 (6 bases). CDR3 length: 14 residues. V lost 4 bases and J 4 bases, leaving 12 bases between the germline ends. From germline, CDR1 is SGHTA and CDR2 FQGTGA. CDR3 DNA sequence: TGTGCCAGCAGCTCCAGGGGCTTGGCAGATACGCAGTATTTT. As protein: CASSSRGLADTQYF.

This sequence joins TRBV5-1 and TRBJ2-3, with TRBD2 identical over 12 bases. The CDR3 contains 17 residues. With V trimmed by 4 bases and J by 0 bases, 6 bases remained unmatched. Germline V CDR1 and CDR2: SGHRS, YFSETQ. The CDR3 DNA follows: TGCGCCAGCAGCACCGGGACTAGCGGGCCTAGCACAGATACGCAGTATTTT. Its translation: CASSTGTSGPSTDTQYF.

The gene calls are TRBV6-5 and TRBJ1-3; D possibly corresponds to TRBD1 (5 bases). The CDR3 has 15 residues. Germline CDR1 and CDR2: MNHEY and SVGAGI. Trimming took 2 bases from V and 2 from J, leaving 10 bases between them. CDR3 in amino acids: CASSYGTQAGNTIYF. In DNA form, the CDR3 reads TGTGCCAGCAGTTACGGGACTCAAGCTGGAAACACCATATATTTT.

The chain couples TRBV6-5 to TRBJ1-2, with D possibly matching TRBD1 (6 bases). CDR3 length: 13 residues. V lost 6 bases, J lost 2 bases, and 10 bases lay in between. Germline V CDR1 and CDR2: MNHEY, SVGAGI. CDR3 amino acids: CASSSTGNYGYTF. For the CDR3, the DNA is TGTGCCAGCAGCTCTACAGGGAACTATGGCTACACCTTC.

The J gene is TRBJ2-3, the V gene TRBV23-1; 10 bases align to TRBD2. TRBV23-1 is noted as an ORF with a role that remains uncertain. After removal of 3 bases from V and 4 bases from J, the junction contained 13 bases not matched to a gene. CDR3 length: 18 residues. Here the CDR3 reads CASSHPVRLAGVPDTQYF. CDR3 bases: TGCGCCAGCAGTCACCCCGTCCGCCTAGCGGGAGTCCCAGATACGCAGTATTTT.

As concerns this clone: Within the sample, other DNA sequences also encode this same CDR3. The rearrangement uses TRBV29-1 and TRBJ1-1; 10 bases line up with TRBD1. The junction had 3 bases not matched to a gene; V was cut back by 6 bases and J by 5 bases. Germline loops: CDR1 SQVTM, CDR2 ANQGSEA. The CDR3 loop spans 12 amino acids. The CDR3 here is CSVGTGETEAFF. The CDR3 region has the DNA TGCAGCGTGGGGACAGGGGAAACTGAAGCTTTCTTT.

The rearrangement uses TRBV4-2 and TRBJ1-1; D might be TRBD1 (5 bases). The ends were cut back, 3 bases at V and 1 base at J, with 12 bases in the middle. Germline-derived CDR1 and CDR2 are LGHNA and YNFKEQ. CDR3 length: 15 residues. The CDR3 nucleotides are TGTGCCAGCAGCCAGGCCGGGACCTCGAACACTGAAGCTTTCTTT. This encodes CASSQAGTSNTEAFF.

This chain joins TRBV7-3 and TRBJ2-1; D gene ambiguous. CDR1 and CDR2 (germline): SGHTA, FQGTGA. V lost 4 bases to trimming and J lost 9 bases, with 13 bases between them. This CDR3 region has 13 residues. The CDR3 DNA sequence: TGTGCCAGCAGCTCCCCCGGTCTGGTTGAGCAGTTCTTC. Its translation: CASSSPGLVEQFF.

The gene calls are TRBV5-1 and TRBJ1-3; D remains unclear. Trimming removed 7 bases from V and 4 bases from J, with 12 bases in between. CDR3 length: 13 residues. Germline V gene sequence: CDR1 SGHRS, CDR2 YFSETQ. DNA for the CDR3: TGCGCCAGCCAAGAGGGTTCCGGAAACACCATATATTTT. Translation gives CASQEGSGNTIYF.

This chain connects TRBV10-2 to TRBJ2-3, with D uncertain. The V and J ends lost 5 bases and 0 bases respectively, with 9 bases between them. Germline CDR1 and CDR2: WSHSY and SAAADI. This CDR3 has 14 residues. CDR3 region: CASSPRRSTDTQYF. The CDR3 DNA sequence: TGCGCCAGCAGTCCCCGGCGGAGCACAGATACGCAGTATTTT.

This clone was picked up one time. This chain uses TRBV5-5 with TRBJ2-1, with 10 bases fitting TRBD2. Looked up from germline, CDR1 is SGHKS and CDR2 is YYEKEE (reference sequence). V gave up 0 bases and J gave up 4 bases; unmatched junction bases: 4. The CDR3 length is 16 residues. DNA for the CDR3: TGTGCCAGCAGCTTGGGGGCTAGCGGGAGTTACAATGAGCAGTTCTTC. This sequence encodes CASSLGASGSYNEQFF.

There are a few counts of this clone. The rearrangement uses TRBV20-1 and TRBJ1-5; TRBD1 is a possible D gene (5 bases). V was trimmed by 6 bases and J by 2 bases, leaving 5 bases between them. Germline V CDR1 and CDR2: DFQATT, SNEGSKA (reference sequence). CDR3 length: 11 residues. In nucleotides, the CDR3 is TGCAGTGCGACAGGCAATCAGCCCCAGCATTTT. Translation: CSATGNQPQHF.

The genes are TRBV20-1 and TRBJ2-5; no definite D call. Trimming left V 6 bases short and J 1 base short, with 0 bases between. The germline gives CDR1 DFQATT, CDR2 SNEGSKA (reference sequence). CDR3 size: 9 residues. The CDR3 is CSAQETQYF. The CDR3 DNA is TGCAGTGCCCAAGAGACCCAGTACTTC.

Note on this clone: At the DNA level, this CDR3 is encoded by other sequences in the same sample as well. The chain employs TRBV6-1 and TRBJ2-2; 10 bases line up with TRBD2. The CDR3 length is 15 residues. CDR1 is MNHNS, CDR2 SASEGT, per germline. V was pared by 2 bases and J by 6 bases, with 3 bases of the junction left unmatched. The CDR3 protein is CASSELAGVAGELFF. Written as DNA, the CDR3 is TGTGCCAGCAGTGAACTAGCGGGAGTTGCCGGGGAGCTGTTTTTT.

The rearrangement links TRBV6-4 to TRBJ2-3; 11 positions agree with TRBD2. The trim removed 4 bases at V and 3 bases at J, leaving 3 bases unmatched. The CDR3 totals 15 residues. From germline, CDR1 is MRHNA and CDR2 SNTAGT. CDR3 loop: CASSATSGSTDTQYF. The CDR3 nucleotides are TGTGCCAGCAGTGCAACTAGCGGGAGTACAGATACGCAGTATTTT.

The rearrangement joins TRBV15 to TRBJ2-5; 7 bases are shared with TRBD1. J gave up 3 bases and V 4 bases, and 8 bases lay outside the gene matches. The CDR3 sequence is 15 residues long. Looked up from germline, CDR1 is LNHNV and CDR2 is YYDKDF (reference sequence). CDR3 sequence (DNA): TGTGCCACCAGCAAGGGCAGGGGGAAGGAAGAGACCCAGTACTTC. This gives the protein CATSKGRGKEETQYF.

V and J are TRBV29-1 and TRBJ1-1, with D possibly being TRBD1 (5 bases). Per germline, CDR1 SQVTM and CDR2 ANQGSEA. The CDR3 loop spans 14 amino acids. Trimming stripped 4 bases from V and 0 bases from J, with 12 bases between. CDR3 in amino acids: CSVAGPGMNTEAFF. The CDR3 DNA reads TGCAGCGTTGCAGGGCCGGGGATGAACACTGAAGCTTTCTTT. Full variable domain (rest looked up from reference TRBV29-1 and TRBJ1-1): SAVISQKPSRDICQRGTSLTIQCQVDSQVTMMFWYRQQPGQSLTLIATANQGSEATYESGFVIDKFPISRPNLTFSTLTVSNMSPEDSSIYLCSVAGPGMNTEAFFGQGTRLTVV.

CDR3 coding DNA: TGTGCCAGTAGTCTCAGGACTCTCACTGAAGCTTTCTTT. Translation: CASSLRTLTEAFF. The chain links TRBV19 to TRBJ1-1; D unclear. Between the trimmed V and J ends, which lost 5 bases and 4 bases, there was a span of 11 bases. Per germline, CDR1 LNHDA and CDR2 SQIVND (reference sequence). This CDR3 is 13 amino acids long. The full variable domain, with the rest looked up from reference TRBV19 and TRBJ1-1, is DGGITQSPKYLFRKEGQNVTLSCEQNLNHDAMYWYRQDPGQGLRLIYYSQIVNDFQKGDIAEGYSVSREKKESFPLTVTSAQKNPTAFYLCASSLRTLTEAFFGQGTRLTVV.

This clone appeared once. J is TRBJ2-5 and V is TRBV27; 7 bases are shared with TRBD1. V was clipped by 1 base and J by 1 base; unmatched bases: 6. Germline CDR1 and CDR2: MNHEY and SMNVEV (reference sequence). The CDR3 has 16 amino acids. The DNA of the CDR3 is TGTGCCAGCAGTTTATATGATGGACAGGCCCAAGAGACCCAGTACTTC. Residues: CASSLYDGQAQETQYF.

V gene TRBV5-4 combines with J gene TRBJ1-1, with D perhaps TRBD1 (6 bases). Deletions cut 0 bases from V and 5 bases from J, with 14 bases between. The CDR3 length is 15 residues. The germline V gene has CDR1 SGHNT and CDR2 YYREEE (reference sequence). Here the CDR3 reads CASSLEGGLGTEAFF. CDR3 bases: TGTGCCAGCAGCTTGGAAGGGGGGCTGGGTACTGAAGCTTTCTTT.

CDR3 in amino acids: CASSPMGGVYEQYF. CDR3 nucleotides: TGTGCCAGCTCACCGATGGGGGGCGTCTACGAGCAGTACTTC. This chain connects TRBV18 to TRBJ2-7; either TRBD1 or TRBD2 may supply D (6 bases each). Per the germline V gene, CDR1 is KGHSH and CDR2 is LQKENI. The V end was cut by 3 bases, the J end by 3 bases, with 12 bases between. CDR3 size: 14 residues.